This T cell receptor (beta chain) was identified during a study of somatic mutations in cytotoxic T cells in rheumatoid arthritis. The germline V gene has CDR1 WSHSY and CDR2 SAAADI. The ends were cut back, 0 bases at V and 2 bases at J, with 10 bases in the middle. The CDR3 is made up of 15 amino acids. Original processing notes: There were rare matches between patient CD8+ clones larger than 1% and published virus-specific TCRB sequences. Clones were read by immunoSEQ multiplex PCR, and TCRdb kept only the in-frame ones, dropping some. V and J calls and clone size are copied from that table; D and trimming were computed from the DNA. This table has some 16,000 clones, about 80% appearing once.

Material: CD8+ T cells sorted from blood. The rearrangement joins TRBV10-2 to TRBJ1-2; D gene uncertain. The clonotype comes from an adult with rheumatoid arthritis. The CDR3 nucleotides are TGCGCCAGCAGTGAGTCGTGGGATTCCAACTATGGCTACACCTTC. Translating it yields CASSESWDSNYGYTF.